The T cell receptor (beta chain) under discussion was sequenced for a study of blood T cell repertoires in COVID-19. As processed by the authors: Amplifying reference gene primers gave estimates of nucleated cell counts. Profiling relied on immunoSEQ multiplex PCR, and the TCRdb table lists in-frame clones only, not all of them. Clone size and V and J calls were adopted from that table, with D and trimming inferred from the DNA. The data hold around 280,000 clones, with almost 90% observed a single time. Each participant's cohort was designated according to participant-reported clinical history. The CDR3 length is 16 residues. Per germline, CDR1 SGHRS and CDR2 YFSETQ. V trimming: 4 bases; J trimming: 6 bases; junction bases outside the gene matches: 16.

The clonotype was recovered from a woman between 18 and 29 years old with acute COVID-19. The chain couples TRBV5-1 to TRBJ2-7, with 7 bases aligning to TRBD1. The sequenced sample was PBMCs or T cells enriched from blood (not recorded which). CDR3 region: CASSQTPLDRMGEQYF. For the CDR3, the DNA is TGCGCCAGCAGCCAAACCCCGCTGGACAGGATGGGCGAGCAGTACTTC.